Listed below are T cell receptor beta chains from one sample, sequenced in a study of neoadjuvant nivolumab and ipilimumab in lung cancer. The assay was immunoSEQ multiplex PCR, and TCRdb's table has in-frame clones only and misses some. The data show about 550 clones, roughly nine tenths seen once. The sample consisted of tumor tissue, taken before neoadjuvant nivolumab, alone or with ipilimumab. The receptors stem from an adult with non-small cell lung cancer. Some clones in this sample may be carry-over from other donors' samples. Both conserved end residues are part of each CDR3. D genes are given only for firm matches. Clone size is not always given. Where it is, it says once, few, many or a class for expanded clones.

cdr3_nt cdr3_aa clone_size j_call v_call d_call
TGTGCCAGCAGTTTGTTTACAGTGACGACAAATGAGCAGTTCTTC CASSLFTVTTNEQFF - TRBJ2-1 TRBV27 -
TGTGCCAGCAGCCCGGGACAGGGTTACAATGAGCAGTTCTTC CASSPGQGYNEQFF - TRBJ2-1 TRBV6-1 TRBD1
TGCGCCAGCAGCCAAGAGGAGGGCACCAATCAGCCCCAGCATTTT CASSQEEGTNQPQHF - TRBJ1-5 TRBV4-1 -
TGTGCCAGCAGCCCTAGGACAGGGGACACCGGGGAGCTGTTTTTT CASSPRTGDTGELFF - TRBJ2-2 TRBV7-9 TRBD1
TGCAGCGTTGAGGGAAGAGGGGGCTCTGGGATTTACACTGAAGCTTTCTTT CSVEGRGGSGIYTEAFF once TRBJ1-1 TRBV29-1 TRBD1
TGTGCCACCAGTAGAGACAGTAGCCAAGAGACCCAGTACTTC CATSRDSSQETQYF - TRBJ2-5 TRBV15 -
TGTGCCAGCAGTCCCGTCCCCCAGAGGGCCGGCTACACCTTC CASSPVPQRAGYTF - TRBJ1-2 TRBV6-5 -
TGTGCCTGGAGTAAACTAGCGGCCGGCTACGAGCAGTACTTC CAWSKLAAGYEQYF - TRBJ2-7 TRBV30 TRBD2
TGTTCCAGCAGCCCTCATCGAGGGACTTTCTTCACTGAAGCTTTCTTT CSSSPHRGTFFTEAFF - TRBJ1-1 TRBV9 -
TGTGCCAGCAGCTCCCTCAGGGGGCCACAAGAGACCCAGTACTTC CASSSLRGPQETQYF - TRBJ2-5 TRBV7-9 TRBD1
TGCAGCGTTGATTGGGGATTTGCGGATACGCAGTATTTT CSVDWGFADTQYF - TRBJ2-3 TRBV29-1 -
TGTGCCAGTACGCCGGGGGGACCGAACACTGAAGCTTTCTTT CASTPGGPNTEAFF - TRBJ1-1 TRBV6-5 -
TGCGCCAGTACTCAGGGACTAGCGGGTTACGAGCAGTACTTC CASTQGLAGYEQYF - TRBJ2-7 TRBV5-1 TRBD2
TGTGCCAGCAACAGACGCGGCCAGGGAAGCTCCTACGAGCAGTACTTC CASNRRGQGSSYEQYF - TRBJ2-7 TRBV27 -
TGCGCCAGCAGCTTGGGAGACAACACAGATACGCAGTATTTT CASSLGDNTDTQYF - TRBJ2-3 TRBV5-1 -
TGTGCCAGCAGTTACTCGGAGTCAGGGGCTAACTATGGCTACACCTTC CASSYSESGANYGYTF - TRBJ1-2 TRBV6-5 -
TGTGCCAGCAGCTTGGGTGAGGACACCGGGGAGCTGTTTTTT CASSLGEDTGELFF - TRBJ2-2 TRBV5-8 -
TGTGCCAGTAGTATAGGAACTGGCTACACCTTC CASSIGTGYTF few TRBJ1-2 TRBV19 -
TGTGCCAGCAGCCGAGTAAGGACAGGAGGCAAAAACATTCAGTACTTC CASSRVRTGGKNIQYF once TRBJ2-4 TRBV5-6 TRBD1
TGTGCCAGCAGCGTTTTTAGAAGCGAGCAGTTCTTC CASSVFRSEQFF - TRBJ2-1 TRBV5-6 -
TGTGCCTGGAGTACTAGCGGGAGTACAGATACGCAGTATTTT CAWSTSGSTDTQYF - TRBJ2-3 TRBV30 TRBD2
TGTGCCAGCAGCGCGGGACTAAAGGATGAACAGTTCTTC CASSAGLKDEQFF - TRBJ2-1 TRBV7-9 TRBD2
TGTGCCAGCAGCTTCGACGGACGAACCCAAGAGACCCAGTACTTC CASSFDGRTQETQYF - TRBJ2-5 TRBV7-9 -
TGTGCCAGCTCACCTCCGACAGGGGGCTTACAGACCCAGTACTTC CASSPPTGGLQTQYF - TRBJ2-5 TRBV18 TRBD1
TGCGCCAGCAGCTGGGACAAGACCTACGAGCAGTACTTC CASSWDKTYEQYF - TRBJ2-7 TRBV5-1 -
TGTGCCAGCAGTTACGACCCCGGGGGCACTGAAGCTTTCTTT CASSYDPGGTEAFF once TRBJ1-1 TRBV6-6 -
TGTGCCTGGAGGGGGTACAGGAGGACCCCCGAGCAGTACTTC CAWRGYRRTPEQYF - TRBJ2-7 TRBV30 -
TGTGCCAGCAGCCCACTCAGACGCGGCCGCTACGAGCAGTACTTC CASSPLRRGRYEQYF - TRBJ2-7 TRBV11-3 -
TGCGCCAGCAGCTCGGGACTAGCGGGAAATGTCCAAGAGACCCAGTACTTC CASSSGLAGNVQETQYF - TRBJ2-5 TRBV5-1 TRBD2
TGTGCCAGCAGCGCGAGACAGATTTCGGAGACCCAGTACTTC CASSARQISETQYF - TRBJ2-5 TRBV7-9 -
TGTGCCAGCAGCTTAAGGCGGACCACCTACAATGAGCAGTTCTTC CASSLRRTTYNEQFF - TRBJ2-1 TRBV5-4 -
TGTGCCAGCAGTGAATGGACCTACAATGAGCAGTTCTTC CASSEWTYNEQFF - TRBJ2-1 TRBV25-1 -
TGTGCCAGTAGTATGATACAGGGGTATATTGGCTATGGCTACACCTTC CASSMIQGYIGYGYTF - TRBJ1-2 TRBV19 TRBD1
TGTGCCAGCAGTGAGGTTCCGGCCTACGAGCAGTACTTC CASSEVPAYEQYF - TRBJ2-7 TRBV6-1 -
TGTGCCAGCAGCTTTTGGACAGGATCTAATGAAAAACTGTTTTTT CASSFWTGSNEKLFF - TRBJ1-4 TRBV7-9 TRBD1
TGTGCCAGCAGCTTCACCGGGACCAACACTGAGCAGTTCTTC CASSFTGTNTEQFF - TRBJ2-1 TRBV7-2 -